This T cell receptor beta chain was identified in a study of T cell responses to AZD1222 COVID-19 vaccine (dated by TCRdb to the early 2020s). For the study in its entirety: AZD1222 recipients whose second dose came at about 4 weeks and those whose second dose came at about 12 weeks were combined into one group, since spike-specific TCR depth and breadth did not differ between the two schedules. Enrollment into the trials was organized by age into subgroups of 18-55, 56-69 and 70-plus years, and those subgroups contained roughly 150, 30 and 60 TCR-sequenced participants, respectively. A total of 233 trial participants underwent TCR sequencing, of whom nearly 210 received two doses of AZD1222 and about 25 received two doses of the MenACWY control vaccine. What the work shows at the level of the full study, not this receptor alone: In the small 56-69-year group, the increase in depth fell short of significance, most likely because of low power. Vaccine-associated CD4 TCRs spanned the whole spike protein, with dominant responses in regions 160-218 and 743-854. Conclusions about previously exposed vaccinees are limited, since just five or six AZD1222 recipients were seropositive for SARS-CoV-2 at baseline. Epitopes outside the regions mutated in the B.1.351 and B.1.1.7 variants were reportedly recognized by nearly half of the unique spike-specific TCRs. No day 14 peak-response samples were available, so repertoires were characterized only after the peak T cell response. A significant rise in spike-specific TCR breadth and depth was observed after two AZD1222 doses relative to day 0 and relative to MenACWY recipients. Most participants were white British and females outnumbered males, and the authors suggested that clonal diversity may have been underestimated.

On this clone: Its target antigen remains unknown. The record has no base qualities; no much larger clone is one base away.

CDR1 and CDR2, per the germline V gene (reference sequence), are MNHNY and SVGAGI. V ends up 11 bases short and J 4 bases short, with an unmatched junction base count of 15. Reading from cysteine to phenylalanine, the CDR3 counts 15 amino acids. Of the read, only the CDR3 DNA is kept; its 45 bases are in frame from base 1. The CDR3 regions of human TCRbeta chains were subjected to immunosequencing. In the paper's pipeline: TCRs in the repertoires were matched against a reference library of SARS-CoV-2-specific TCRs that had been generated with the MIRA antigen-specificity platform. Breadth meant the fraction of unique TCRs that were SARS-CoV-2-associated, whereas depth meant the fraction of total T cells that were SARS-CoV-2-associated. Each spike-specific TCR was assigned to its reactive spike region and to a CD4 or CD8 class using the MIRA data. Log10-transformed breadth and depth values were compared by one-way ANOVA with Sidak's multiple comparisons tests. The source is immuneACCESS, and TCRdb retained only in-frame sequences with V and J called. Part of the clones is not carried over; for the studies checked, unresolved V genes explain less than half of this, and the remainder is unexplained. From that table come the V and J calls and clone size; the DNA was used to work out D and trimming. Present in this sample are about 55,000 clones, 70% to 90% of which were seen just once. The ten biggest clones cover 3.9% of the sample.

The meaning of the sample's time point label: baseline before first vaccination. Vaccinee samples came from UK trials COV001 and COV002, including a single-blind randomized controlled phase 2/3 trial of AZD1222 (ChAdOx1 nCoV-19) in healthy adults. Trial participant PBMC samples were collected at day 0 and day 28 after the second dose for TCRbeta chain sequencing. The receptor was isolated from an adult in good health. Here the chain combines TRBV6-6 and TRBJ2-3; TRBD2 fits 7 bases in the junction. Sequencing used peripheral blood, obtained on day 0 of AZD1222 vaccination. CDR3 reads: CAAQRASGYPDTQYF. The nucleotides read TGTGCCGCCCAACGGGCTAGCGGATACCCAGATACGCAGTATTTT.